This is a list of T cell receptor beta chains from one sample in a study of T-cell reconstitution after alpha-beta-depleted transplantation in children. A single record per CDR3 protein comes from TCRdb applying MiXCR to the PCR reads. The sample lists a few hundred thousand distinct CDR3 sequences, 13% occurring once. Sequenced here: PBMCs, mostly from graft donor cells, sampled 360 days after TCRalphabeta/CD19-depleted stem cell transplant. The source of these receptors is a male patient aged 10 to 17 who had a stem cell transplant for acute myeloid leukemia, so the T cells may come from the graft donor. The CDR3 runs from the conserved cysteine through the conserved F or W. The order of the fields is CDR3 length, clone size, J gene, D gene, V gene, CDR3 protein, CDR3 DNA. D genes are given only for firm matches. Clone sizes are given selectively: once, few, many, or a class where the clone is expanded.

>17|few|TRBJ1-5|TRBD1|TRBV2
CASTQGRGFNSNQPQHF
TGTGCCAGCACCCAGGGCAGGGGGTTCAATAGCAATCAGCCCCAGCATTTT
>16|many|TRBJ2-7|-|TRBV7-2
CASSLVGGPLTYEQYF
TGTGCCAGCAGCTTAGTCGGGGGGCCCCTAACCTACGAGCAGTACTTC
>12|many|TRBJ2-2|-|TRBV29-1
CSVRGNKWELFF
TGCAGCGTTCGAGGGAATAAGTGGGAGCTGTTTTTT
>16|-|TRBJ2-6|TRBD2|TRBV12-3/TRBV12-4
CASSPWGGAGANVLTF
TGTGCCAGCAGTCCCTGGGGGGGGGCTGGGGCCAACGTCCTGACTTTC
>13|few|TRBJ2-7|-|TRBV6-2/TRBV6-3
CASSRSVPYEQYF
TGTGCCAGCAGTCGTAGCGTCCCCTACGAGCAGTACTTC
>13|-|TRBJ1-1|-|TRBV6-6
CASSYSGRGEAFF
TGTGCCAGCAGTTACTCGGGGAGGGGTGAAGCTTTCTTT
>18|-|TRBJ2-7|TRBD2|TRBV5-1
CASSPGTRGYSSSYEQYF
TGCGCCAGCAGCCCCGGGACTAGGGGGTATTCAAGCTCCTACGAGCAGTACTTC
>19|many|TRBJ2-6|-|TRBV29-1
CSVESKNSPTLAGANVLTF
TGCAGCGTGGAGTCCAAGAACAGCCCAACTTTAGCTGGGGCCAACGTCCTGACTTTC
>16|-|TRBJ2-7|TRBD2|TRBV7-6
CASSFVAGGPPLEQYF
TGTGCCAGCAGCTTTGTAGCGGGAGGTCCCCCCCTCGAGCAGTACTTC
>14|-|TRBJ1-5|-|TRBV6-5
CASASRGAQQPQHF
TGTGCCAGCGCCTCGAGGGGGGCTCAACAGCCCCAGCATTTT
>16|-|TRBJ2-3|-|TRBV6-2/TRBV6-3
CASSYPLLAGTDTQYF
TGTGCCAGCAGTTACCCTTTGCTAGCCGGCACAGATACGCAGTATTTT
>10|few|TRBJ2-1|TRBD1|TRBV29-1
CSYSRDREFF
TGCAGCTACTCCCGCGACAGGGAGTTCTTC
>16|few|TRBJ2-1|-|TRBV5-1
CASSLAAGPSYNEQFF
TGCGCCAGCAGCTTGGCGGCAGGTCCCTCCTACAATGAGCAGTTCTTC
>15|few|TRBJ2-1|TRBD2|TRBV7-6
CASSLSGSFYNEQFF
TGTGCCAGCAGTCTTAGCGGGAGCTTCTACAATGAGCAGTTCTTC
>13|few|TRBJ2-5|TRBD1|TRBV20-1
CSEGQGAGKTQYF
TGCAGTGAGGGACAGGGGGCTGGTAAGACCCAGTACTTC
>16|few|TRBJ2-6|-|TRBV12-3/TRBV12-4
CASSYPQGTGANVLTF
TGTGCCAGCAGTTATCCTCAGGGTACTGGGGCCAACGTCCTGACTTTC
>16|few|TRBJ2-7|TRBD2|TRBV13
CASGGDGLAGEGEQYF
TGTGCCAGCGGCGGCGACGGACTAGCGGGAGAAGGCGAGCAGTACTTC
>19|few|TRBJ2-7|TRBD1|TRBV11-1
CASSPLGTGVRYLAYEQYF
TGTGCCAGCAGCCCATTAGGGACAGGGGTGCGATACCTTGCCTACGAGCAGTACTTC
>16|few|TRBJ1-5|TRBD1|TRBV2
CASVQGGAWLSQPQHF
TGTGCCAGCGTCCAGGGGGGGGCTTGGCTAAGCCAGCCCCAGCATTTT
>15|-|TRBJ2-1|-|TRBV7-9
CASRQAGAGWNEQFF
TGTGCCAGCAGACAGGCCGGAGCAGGATGGAATGAGCAGTTCTTC
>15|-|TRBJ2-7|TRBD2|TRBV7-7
CASSEYSGKGYEQYF
TGTGCTAGCAGCGAATATAGCGGGAAAGGATACGAGCAGTACTTC
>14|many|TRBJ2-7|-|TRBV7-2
CASSLNGQFYEQYF
TGTGCCAGCAGCCTGAATGGACAGTTCTACGAGCAGTACTTC
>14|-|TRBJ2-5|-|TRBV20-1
CSASQGAMWETQYF
TGCAGTGCTAGCCAAGGAGCGATGTGGGAGACCCAGTACTTC